The source of this T cell receptor beta chain is a study of CD8 T cells in ankylosing spondylitis (dated by TCRdb to between 2016 and 2019). Study-wide context: The study set out to find disease-linked TCR variants by profiling T cell receptor beta repertoires in ankylosing spondylitis patients and healthy donors. The full study cohort comprised approximately 23 ankylosing spondylitis patients and around 100 healthy donors. Peripheral blood was sampled, and synovial fluid was also collected from ankylosing spondylitis patients.

What the work shows at the level of the full study, not this receptor alone: A CD8+ phenotype was shown by the disease-linked clones, which were found at relatively low frequencies in peripheral blood. Some TCR beta motif variants had previously been reported in synovial fluid and blood of reactive arthritis patients, which suggested common disease-initiation mechanisms. Significant enrichment of the disease-linked clones was reported in matched synovial fluid samples from ankylosing spondylitis patients. Blood from ankylosing spondylitis patients appeared to be characterized by a TCR beta motif composed of about 8 highly homologous amino acid variants.

Inclusive of the bounding cysteine and phenylalanine, the CDR3 is 15 residues long. Only CDR3 DNA is held: 45 bases, read in frame from base 1. CDR1 KGHDR and CDR2 SFDVKD were looked up in the germline V gene. Trimming costs V 5 bases and J 4 bases, and their ends lie 14 bases apart. This clonotype was counted only a few times. The antigen this receptor binds is unknown. It has no much larger one-base neighbor in the sample; base qualities were not kept. TCRdb names Illumina HiSeq 2500 as the instrument used. TCR beta libraries were prepared by quantitative 5'-RACE with molecular barcodes. Per the original workflow: To identify disease-linked TCR variants, a new computational method was used, one built on a probabilistic model of VDJ rearrangement. TCRdb passed the public sequencing reads through fastp at Q25 and MiXCR, retaining productive beta sequences. Rows matching on CDR3 protein sequence are summarized as one entry with the most common DNA and genes. These V and J calls rely on TCRdb rather than the paper's analysis. Counted in this sample were 300,000 to 400,000 distinct CDR3 sequences; about 20% of them appeared once. Jointly, the top ten make up about a sixth of the sample.

The chain is made from TRBV24-1 and TRBJ2-1, with no reliable assignment of the D segment. The sequenced sample consisted of blood, either unsorted or a sorted T cell fraction (not recorded which). The TCR was taken from a male donor with ankylosing spondylitis. The CDR3 is CATSASSPTYNEQFF. The sequenced DNA: TGTGCCACCAGTGCGTCGAGCCCAACATACAATGAGCAGTTCTTC.